The 2 T cell receptor beta chains given below trace back to one sample, sequenced in a study of CD8+CD57+ T cells in acquired aplastic anemia (dated 2018 in TCRdb). Reads for this sample came from an Illumina HiSeq 2000. TCR beta VDJ combination and CDR3 sequence profiling used genomic DNA as the template. TCRdb applied fastp at Q25 and MiXCR to the public reads, then kept only in-frame beta chains. Rows with one shared CDR3 protein collapse into an entry with the most common genes and DNA. The sample table contains about 270,000 distinct CDR3 sequences; only one count was recorded for 45% to 65% of them. The ten largest clonotypes hold approximately 8% of the sample. Sequencing was carried out using sorted CD4+, CD8+, or CD8+CD57+ T cells (not recorded which) from PBMCs. Every receptor here comes from a human donor with severe aplastic anemia or a healthy control (not recorded which).

The gene calls are TRBV6-4 and TRBJ2-1; TRBD1 is a possible D gene (5 bases). Trimming cost V 3 bases and J 4 bases, with 10 bases left between them. The CDR3 covers 14 residues. Germline CDR1 is MRHNA and CDR2 is SNTAGT. The CDR3 bases are TGTGCCAGCAGTGAGGGGCCAGGGTACAATGAGCAGTTCTTC. Translation gives CASSEGPGYNEQFF.

The chain combines TRBV20-1 with TRBJ2-7; 12 bases line up with TRBD1. The CDR3 covers 16 residues. Germline CDR1 DFQATT, CDR2 SNEGSKA (reference sequence). After removal of 0 bases from V and 7 bases from J, the junction contained 10 bases not matched to a gene. CDR3 in DNA: TGCAGTGCTAGAGATAGTAGGGGACAGGGGGCTCGGGAGCAGTACTTC. This encodes CSARDSRGQGAREQYF.